Here is one T cell receptor (beta chain) with its context. Its antigen is still unknown. The method was immunoSEQ multiplex PCR; TCRdb's version includes in-frame clones alone and lacks a portion of them. The sample includes tens of thousands of clones, approximately 70% of them seen just once. The data belong to a study of vaccination effects on CD4 cells after COVID-19. Across the whole study: Each participant was administered two doses of either the BNT162b2 or the mRNA-1273 vaccine.

Study-level results: There was only 1 of 255 vaccine-induced clones in healthy vaccinees that cross-reacted with common cold coronaviruses.

CDR1 and CDR2 (germline): LNHDA, SQIVND (reference sequence). This CDR3 comprises 16 residues. Losses at the gene ends were 9 bases for V and 0 bases for J; bases not matched to a gene: 13. The ViraFEST assay expanded antigen-specific CD4+ T cells with viral peptide pools before sequencing. Subsequent to a culture period of about nine days, CD4+ T cells were isolated. Vaccine recipients lacked prior SARS-CoV-2 infection and had negative nucleocapsid antibodies. This sequence was found in a human donor who received a COVID-19 vaccine. Material: CD4+ T cells from PBMCs cultured with SARS-CoV-2 spike peptides, obtained before COVID-19 vaccination. The chain uses TRBV19 and TRBJ1-1; 7 bases are shared with TRBD1. The CDR3, as DNA: TGTGCCAGCGGCTTCAGCAGGGGGACCATGAACACTGAAGCTTTCTTT. As protein: CASGFSRGTMNTEAFF.